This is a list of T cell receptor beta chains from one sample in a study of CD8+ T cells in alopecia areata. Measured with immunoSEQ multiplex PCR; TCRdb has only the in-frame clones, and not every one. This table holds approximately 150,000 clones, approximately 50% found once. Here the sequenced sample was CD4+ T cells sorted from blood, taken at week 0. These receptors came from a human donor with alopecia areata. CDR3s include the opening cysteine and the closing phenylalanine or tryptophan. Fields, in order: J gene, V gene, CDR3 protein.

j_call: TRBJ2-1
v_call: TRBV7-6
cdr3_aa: CASSSEIPSGSSCNEQFF

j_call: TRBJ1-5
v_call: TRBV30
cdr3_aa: CAWSVGSWNQPQHF

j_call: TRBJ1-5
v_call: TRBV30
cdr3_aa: CAWSTQENQPQHF

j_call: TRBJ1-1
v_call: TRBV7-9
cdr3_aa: CASSLTPRGAFF

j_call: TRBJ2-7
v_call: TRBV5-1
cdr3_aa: CASSLGGGYSYEQYF

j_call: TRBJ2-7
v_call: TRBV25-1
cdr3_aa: CASSEVNADEQYF

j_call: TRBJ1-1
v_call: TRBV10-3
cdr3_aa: CAISGRPGFF

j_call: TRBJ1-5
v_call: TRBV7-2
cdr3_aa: CASSLAGRGNSNQPQHF

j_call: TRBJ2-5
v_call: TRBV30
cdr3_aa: CAWSNRLWETQYF

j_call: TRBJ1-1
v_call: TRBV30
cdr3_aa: CAWTGQTNTEAFF

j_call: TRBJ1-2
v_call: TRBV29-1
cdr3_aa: CSVGPGTGGGYTF

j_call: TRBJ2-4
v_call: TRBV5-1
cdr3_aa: CASSFRDSNIQYF

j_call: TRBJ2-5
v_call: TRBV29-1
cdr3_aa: CSVDRGGETQYF

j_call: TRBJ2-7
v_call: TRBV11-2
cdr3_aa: CASSAGAPGQGVEQYF

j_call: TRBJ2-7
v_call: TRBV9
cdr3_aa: CASGSGNYEQYF

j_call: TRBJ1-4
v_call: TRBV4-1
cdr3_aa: CASSQTGTGNNEKLFF

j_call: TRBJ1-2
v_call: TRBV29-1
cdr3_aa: CSVVPQGSNYGYTF

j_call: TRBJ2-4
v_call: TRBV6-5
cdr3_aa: CASSRGQGVNIQYF

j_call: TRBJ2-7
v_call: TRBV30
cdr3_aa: CAGREDSYEQYF

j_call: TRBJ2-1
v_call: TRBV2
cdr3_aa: CASSPTSGSYNEQFF

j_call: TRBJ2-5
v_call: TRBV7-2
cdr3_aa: CASSPGTLVQETQYF

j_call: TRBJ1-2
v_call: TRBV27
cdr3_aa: CASSSRDRGLGYTF

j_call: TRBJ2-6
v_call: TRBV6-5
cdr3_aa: CASSYSKSSGANVLTF

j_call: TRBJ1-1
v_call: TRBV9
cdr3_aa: CASSPTAGGSEAFF

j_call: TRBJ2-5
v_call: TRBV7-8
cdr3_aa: CASSWDSRRAETQYF

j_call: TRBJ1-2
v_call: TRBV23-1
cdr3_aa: CASSQCLQGANGYTF

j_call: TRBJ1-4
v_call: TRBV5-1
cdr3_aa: CASSLALGNEKLFF

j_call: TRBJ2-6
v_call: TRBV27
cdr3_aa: CASTKGDRASGANVLTF

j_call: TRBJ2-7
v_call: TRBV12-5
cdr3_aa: CASAADRGYEQYF

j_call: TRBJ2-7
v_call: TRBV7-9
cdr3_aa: CASSTSDRRIEQYF

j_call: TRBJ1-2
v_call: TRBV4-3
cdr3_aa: CASSLSPAPGGPGYTF

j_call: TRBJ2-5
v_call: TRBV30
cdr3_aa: CAWSVRSGAQETQYF

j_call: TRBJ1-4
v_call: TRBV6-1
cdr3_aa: CASTRTATNEKLFF

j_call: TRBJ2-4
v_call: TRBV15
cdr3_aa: CATSSLGQSLGSLAKNIQYF

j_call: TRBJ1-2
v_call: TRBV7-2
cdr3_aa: CASSLGGPNYGYTF